The 32 T cell receptor beta chains below all came from one sample that was sequenced in a study of blood T cell repertoires in COVID-19. The method was immunoSEQ multiplex PCR; TCRdb's version includes in-frame clones alone and lacks a portion of them. This repertoire shows over 100,000 clones, around three quarters found once; its top ten account for around 4.2%. The material sequenced was peripheral blood. Receptors originate from a human donor in a cohort sampled during active or convalescent COVID-19.

V is TRBV6-5 and J is TRBJ1-2; possible D gene TRBD1, 5 bases. V gave up 0 bases and J gave up 5 bases, with 10 bases separating them. Germline-derived CDR1 and CDR2 are MNHEY and SVGAGI. The CDR3 is 14 residues long. Here the CDR3 reads CASSYSSQGYGYTF. The DNA for the CDR3 is TGTGCCAGCAGTTACTCGAGCCAGGGATATGGCTACACCTTC.

Worth noting for this clone: One end of the junction varies from germline; a read error may be responsible. The chain uses TRBV7-2 and TRBJ2-1; maybe TRBD2 (5 bases). This CDR3 comprises 15 residues. CDR1 and CDR2 from the germline V gene are SGHTA and FQGNSA. This chain's CDR3 is CASSIAFRSYNEQFF. In DNA, the CDR3 is TGTGCCAGCAGCATAGCGTTTCGCTCCTACAATGAGCAGTTCTTC.

This clone showed up just a few times. The chain combines TRBV12-3 or TRBV12-4 with TRBJ1-2; D is ambiguous. V lost 1 base to trimming and J lost 4 bases, with 4 bases between them. This CDR3 has 12 residues. The CDR3 nucleotides read TGTGCCAGCAGTTTAGACGGCTATGGCTACACCTTC. Translated, it gives CASSLDGYGYTF.

The rearrangement uses TRBV6-2 or TRBV6-3 and TRBJ1-1; possibly TRBD1 for D (5 bases). Trimming removed 2 bases from V and 9 bases from J, with 19 bases in between. Germline CDR1 is MNHEY and CDR2 is SVGEGT. The CDR3 length is 15 residues. The DNA for the CDR3 is TGTGCCAGCAGTTACGTAACCGGGGGAGTGATAAAAGCTTTCTTT. Translation: CASSYVTGGVIKAFF.

V gene TRBV7-2 combines with J gene TRBJ1-4; possible D gene TRBD1, 6 bases. CDR1 is SGHTA and CDR2 is FQGNSA in the germline V gene. CDR3 size: 13 residues. Trimming cost V 4 bases and J 8 bases, with 11 bases left between them. The CDR3 coding sequence is TGTGCCAGCAGCTCTTACAGGGTGGAAAAACTGTTTTTT. This codes for CASSSYRVEKLFF.

The rearrangement links TRBV15 to TRBJ2-5; TRBD2 matches at 11 bases. CDR3 length: 16 amino acids. Trimming removed 4 bases from V and 2 bases from J; junction bases left unmatched: 6. CDR1 is LNHNV and CDR2 is YYDKDF in the germline V gene (reference sequence). The CDR3 DNA reads as TGTGCCACCAGCACAGGACTAGCGGGTTGGCAAGAGACCCAGTACTTC. As protein: CATSTGLAGWQETQYF.

V and J are TRBV15 and TRBJ2-7, with TRBD2 matching over 9 bases. After removal of 8 bases from V and 0 bases from J, the junction contained 8 bases not matched to a gene. This CDR3 is 15 amino acids long. The germline gives CDR1 LNHNV, CDR2 YYDKDF (reference sequence). CDR3 region: CATSTSGFSSYEQYF. CDR3 coding DNA: TGTGCCACCTCGACTAGCGGTTTTTCCTCCTACGAGCAGTACTTC.

This chain connects TRBV3-1 (or the pseudogene TRBV3-2) to TRBJ1-6; tentative D call: TRBD1 (5 bases). V was pared by 1 base and J by 8 bases, with 15 bases between. The germline gives CDR1 LGHDT, CDR2 YNNKEL (reference sequence). The CDR3 sequence is 16 residues long. For the CDR3, the DNA is TGTGCCAGCAGCCAAGGGTCCAGGGCAAGGGATTCACCCCTCCACTTT. It is translated as CASSQGSRARDSPLHF.

This clone was found once. The chain recombines TRBV7-8 with TRBJ2-5, with D possibly matching TRBD2 (6 bases). The CDR3 totals 15 residues. Germline V gene data show CDR1 as SGHVS and CDR2 as FQNEAQ. V was trimmed by 7 bases and J by 2 bases, leaving 17 bases between them. The CDR3 region has the DNA TGTGCCAGCAACCGCTTCGGGGGAAGACAAGAGACCCAGTACTTC. It specifies CASNRFGGRQETQYF.

In its sample, this clone was seen a few times. This sequence joins TRBV2 and TRBJ1-6, with 7 bases fitting TRBD1. This CDR3 region has 15 residues. Germline lookup yields CDR1 SNHLY and CDR2 FYNNEI. V dropped 6 bases and J dropped 18; count of bases not matched to a gene: 20. The CDR3 DNA sequence: TGTGCCAGCAGAGGACCGGGACAGAACTTTGGGACGGCCCACTTT. This codes for CASRGPGQNFGTAHF. Together with reference TRBV2 and TRBJ1-6, the CDR3 gives the full variable domain: EPEVTQTPSHQVTQMGQEVILRCVPISNHLYFYWYRQILGQKVEFLVSFYNNEISEKSEIFDDQFSVERPDGSNFTLKIRSTKLEDSAMYFCASRGPGQNFGTAHFGNGTRLTVT.

The rearrangement uses TRBV24-1 and TRBJ2-3; 11 bases agree with TRBD2. V shed 5 bases, J shed 2 bases, and the junction held 5 bases outside the gene matches. Germline CDR1 is KGHDR and CDR2 is SFDVKD. CDR3 length equals 16 residues. This CDR3 reads CATSARSGGVTDTQYF. For the CDR3, the DNA is TGTGCCACCAGTGCCCGTAGCGGGGGGGTCACAGATACGCAGTATTTT.

This chain uses TRBV27 with TRBJ2-3; 14 nucleotides agree with TRBD2. The germline V gene has CDR1 MNHEY and CDR2 SMNVEV (reference sequence). The CDR3 runs to 18 residues. The V and J ends lost 2 bases and 8 bases, in that order; junction bases with no gene match: 12. CDR3 region: CASSLMTSGRVLRGTQYF. In nucleotides, the CDR3 is TGTGCCAGCAGTTTAATGACTAGCGGGAGGGTATTAAGAGGTACGCAGTATTTT.

CDR3 amino acids: CASSPNRESSDGYTF. DNA for the CDR3: TGTGCCAGCTCACCAAACAGGGAGTCATCAGATGGCTACACCTTC. The chain combines TRBV18 with TRBJ1-2; possibly TRBD1 for D (6 bases). The CDR3 consists of 15 residues. Trimming removed 2 bases from V and 6 bases from J, with 16 bases in between. Germline CDR1 and CDR2: KGHSH and LQKENI. Looking up the rest from reference TRBV18 and TRBJ1-2 gives the full variable domain: NAGVMQNPRHLVRRRGQEARLRCSPMKGHSHVYWYRQLPEEGLKFMVYLQKENIIDESGMPKERFSAEFPKEGPSILRIQQVVRGDSAAYFCASSPNRESSDGYTFGSGTRLTVV.

This clone was counted only a few times. This chain's CDR3 is CASSDLLANEQYF. In DNA, the CDR3 is TGTGCCAGCAGTGATTTACTAGCTAACGAGCAGTACTTC. The chain carries TRBV6-1 and TRBJ2-7; D is possibly TRBD2 (6 bases). This CDR3 region has 13 residues. V lost 3 bases and J 5 bases, leaving 11 bases between the germline ends. The germline CDR1 and CDR2 sequences are MNHNS and SASEGT.

The chain couples TRBV19 to TRBJ2-3, with a weak D call TRBD1 (5 bases). CDR3 length: 14 amino acids. Deletions cut 5 bases from V and 0 bases from J, with 9 bases between. Germline V gene data show CDR1 as LNHDA and CDR2 as SQIVND (reference sequence). The CDR3, as DNA: TGTGCCAGTAGTCGACAGCCTAGCACAGATACGCAGTATTTT. Translating gives CASSRQPSTDTQYF. The full variable domain, with the rest looked up from reference TRBV19 and TRBJ2-3, is DGGITQSPKYLFRKEGQNVTLSCEQNLNHDAMYWYRQDPGQGLRLIYYSQIVNDFQKGDIAEGYSVSREKKESFPLTVTSAQKNPTAFYLCASSRQPSTDTQYFGPGTRLTVL.

The chain has TRBV7-2 and TRBJ1-3; 7 bases are shared with TRBD1. This CDR3 is built from 15 residues. CDR1 is SGHTA and CDR2 is FQGNSA in the germline V gene. Trimming removed 4 bases from V and 2 bases from J; junction bases left unmatched: 5. CDR3 region: CASSSKDRAGNTIYF. CDR3 in DNA: TGTGCCAGCAGCTCGAAAGACAGGGCTGGAAACACCATATATTTT.

This clone has more than one count but fewer than ten. The genes are TRBV27 and TRBJ1-6, with TRBD1 matching 7 bases. This CDR3 is built from 15 residues. Germline V CDR1 and CDR2: MNHEY, SMNVEV (reference sequence). V gave up 5 bases and J gave up 8 bases; unmatched junction bases: 9. CDR3 protein: CASSTRGGWDSPLHF. The DNA for the CDR3 is TGTGCCAGCAGTACGCGAGGGGGCTGGGATTCACCCCTCCACTTT.

V and J are TRBV7-3 and TRBJ2-6, with 10 bases fitting TRBD2. Trimming cost V 5 bases and J 0 bases; bases outside gene matches: 16. From germline, CDR1 is SGHTA and CDR2 FQGTGA. There are 21 residues in the CDR3. The CDR3 DNA reads as TGTGCCAGCAGCCATTCAAGGGTACCGGGACTAGCGAGCTCTGGGGCCAACGTCCTGACTTTC. Its translation is CASSHSRVPGLASSGANVLTF.

The chain couples TRBV6-5 to TRBJ2-3; 9 bases agree with TRBD2. The J segment lost 1 base and the V segment lost 10 bases, leaving 6 bases of the junction unmatched. There are 14 residues in the CDR3. Germline CDR1 is MNHEY and CDR2 is SVGAGI. The DNA of the CDR3 is TGTGCCACCCGGCCTAGCGGGGGCACAGATACGCAGTATTTT. Translation gives CATRPSGGTDTQYF.

The chain recombines TRBV3-1 (or the pseudogene TRBV3-2) with TRBJ2-5; D remains unclear. The CDR3 runs 12 residues. The germline V and J ends were trimmed by 2 bases and 7 bases, with 8 bases remaining between them. Looked up from germline, CDR1 is LGHDT and CDR2 is YNNKEL (reference sequence). Here the CDR3 DNA reads TGTGCCAGCAGCCAACCCCCCTGGACCCAGTACTTC. Protein sequence: CASSQPPWTQYF.

This clone appeared once. The rearrangement links TRBV27 to TRBJ2-1; perhaps TRBD1 as D (5 bases). Germline V gives CDR1 MNHEY, CDR2 SMNVEV (reference sequence). The CDR3 has 14 residues. With 5 bases removed from V and 3 bases from J, the gap between germline ends came to 11 bases. The CDR3 reads CASSLATDYNEQFF. For the CDR3, the DNA is TGTGCCAGCAGTCTCGCGACAGACTACAATGAGCAGTTCTTC.

A word on this clone: One end of the junction varies from germline; a read error may be responsible. This chain uses TRBV5-4 with TRBJ2-2; TRBD2 matches 7 bases. Germline loops: CDR1 SGHNT, CDR2 YYREEE (reference sequence). The CDR3 totals 15 residues. CDR3 DNA sequence: TGTGCCAGCAGTTTGGGGCGGGGGTTCACCGGGGAGCTGTTTTTT. Amino acids: CASSLGRGFTGELFF.

V gene TRBV2 combines with J gene TRBJ2-1, with D unresolved. Deletions cut 7 bases from V and 9 bases from J, with 16 bases between. Per the germline V gene, CDR1 is SNHLY and CDR2 is FYNNEI. This CDR3 contains 13 residues. The CDR3 nucleotides are TGTGCCAGCAAAAGAAATGAGAGCCCTGAGCAGTTCTTC. As protein: CASKRNESPEQFF.

The CDR3 coding sequence is TGCGCCAGCAGCCCAACAGGGGACGAGAACACTGAAGCTTTCTTT. Residues: CASSPTGDENTEAFF. The gene calls are TRBV5-1 and TRBJ1-1, with 7 nucleotides matching TRBD1. The V gene's germline CDR1 is SGHRS and CDR2 YFSETQ. The CDR3 runs to 15 residues. The junction had 7 bases not matched to a gene; V was cut back by 4 bases and J by 1 base. The full variable domain, rest sourced from reference TRBV5-1 and TRBJ1-1, is KAGVTQTPRYLIKTRGQQVTLSCSPISGHRSVSWYQQTPGQGLQFLFEYFSETQRNKGNFPGRFSGRQFSNSRSEMNVSTLELGDSALYLCASSPTGDENTEAFFGQGTRLTVV.

This chain links TRBV5-4 with TRBJ2-3, with 10 bases that match TRBD2. In germline, CDR1 is SGHNT, CDR2 YYREEE (reference sequence). The CDR3 covers 15 residues. The trim removed 5 bases at V and 5 bases at J, leaving 8 bases unmatched. The CDR3, as DNA: TGTGCCAGCAGGTACTCCCTAGCGGGGGTAGATACGCAGTATTTT. This encodes CASRYSLAGVDTQYF. The full variable domain, rest sourced from reference TRBV5-4 and TRBJ2-3, is ETGVTQSPTHLIKTRGQQVTLRCSSQSGHNTVSWYQQALGQGPQFIFQYYREEENGRGNFPPRFSGLQFPNYSSELNVNALELDDSALYLCASRYSLAGVDTQYFGPGTRLTVL.

The chain is built from TRBV4-1 and TRBJ1-1; 9 bases match TRBD1. J lost 4 bases, V lost 3 bases, and 9 bases had no gene match. The CDR3 sequence is 16 residues long. Per the germline V gene, CDR1 is MGHRA and CDR2 is YSYEKL. The CDR3 loop reads CASSQTRQGGGTEAFF. The CDR3 DNA reads TGCGCCAGCAGCCAGACCAGACAGGGGGGGGGCACTGAAGCTTTCTTT.

The chain recombines TRBV12-3 or TRBV12-4 with TRBJ1-5; 9 bases match TRBD1. This CDR3 is built from 12 residues. The V and J ends lost 6 bases and 15 bases, in that order; junction bases with no gene match: 9. The CDR3 DNA follows: TGTGCCAGCAGCTTTGCCGGGACAGGGTGGCATTTT. It translates to CASSFAGTGWHF.

The chain combines TRBV29-1 with TRBJ2-3; 9 nucleotides align to TRBD2. The CDR3 is 13 residues long. Germline V CDR1 and CDR2: SQVTM, ANQGSEA. Trimming took 8 bases from V and 4 from J; bases not matched to a gene: 7. The CDR3 here is CSSRAGGSDTQYF. In nucleotides, the CDR3 is TGCAGCTCCAGAGCGGGGGGCTCAGATACGCAGTATTTT.

The chain uses TRBV7-9 and TRBJ2-7; 7 bases align to TRBD2. Germline V lookup: CDR1 SEHNR, CDR2 FQNEAQ (reference sequence). The CDR3 has 13 amino acids. V gave up 6 bases and J gave up 5 bases; unmatched junction bases: 7. CDR3 residues: CASRPKGRDEQYF. The CDR3 DNA reads TGTGCCAGCAGACCGAAGGGGAGGGACGAGCAGTACTTC.

V gene TRBV12-3 or TRBV12-4 combines with J gene TRBJ2-7; a possible D gene is TRBD1 (5 bases). The CDR3 spans 13 residues. V dropped 4 bases and J dropped 6 bases, with 13 bases sitting between them. The CDR3 region is CASSWRRVGEQYF. In nucleotides, the CDR3 is TGTGCCAGCAGTTGGCGCAGGGTGGGCGAGCAGTACTTC.

The chain employs TRBV28 and TRBJ2-1, with D maybe TRBD1 (6 bases). The CDR3 consists of 15 residues. The V and J ends lost 5 bases and 4 bases respectively, with 15 bases between them. CDR1 MDHEN and CDR2 SYDVKM come from the germline V gene. The CDR3 DNA reads as TGTGCCAGCAGTCCCCGGGACATCGTATACAATGAGCAGTTCTTC. Translating it yields CASSPRDIVYNEQFF.

The J gene is TRBJ2-1, the V gene TRBV28; 12 nucleotides align to TRBD2. With V trimmed by 3 bases and J by 8 bases, 5 bases remained unmatched. CDR3 length: 15 residues. Germline V gene data show CDR1 as MDHEN and CDR2 as SYDVKM. The CDR3 DNA reads as TGTGCCAGCAGTTTTATCCTAGCGGGAGGGGATGAGCAGTTCTTC. It translates to CASSFILAGGDEQFF. The variable domain in full, completed from reference TRBV28 and TRBJ2-1, reads DVKVTQSSRYLVKRTGEKVFLECVQDMDHENMFWYRQDPGLGLRLIYFSYDVKMKEKGDIPEGYSVSREKKERFSLILESASTNQTSMYLCASSFILAGGDEQFFGPGTRLTVL.